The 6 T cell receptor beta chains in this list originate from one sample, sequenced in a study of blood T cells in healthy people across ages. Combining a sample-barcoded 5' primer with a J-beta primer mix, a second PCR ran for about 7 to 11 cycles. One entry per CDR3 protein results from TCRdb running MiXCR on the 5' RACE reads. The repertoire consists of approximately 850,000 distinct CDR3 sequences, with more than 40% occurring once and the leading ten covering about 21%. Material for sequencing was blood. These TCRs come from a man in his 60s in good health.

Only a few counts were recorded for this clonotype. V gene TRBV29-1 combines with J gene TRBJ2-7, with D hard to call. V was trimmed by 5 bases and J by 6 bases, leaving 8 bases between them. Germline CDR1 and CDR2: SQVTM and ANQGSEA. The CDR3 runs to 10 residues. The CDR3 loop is CSVIEGEQYF. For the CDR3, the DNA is TGCAGCGTTATTGAAGGCGAGCAGTACTTC.

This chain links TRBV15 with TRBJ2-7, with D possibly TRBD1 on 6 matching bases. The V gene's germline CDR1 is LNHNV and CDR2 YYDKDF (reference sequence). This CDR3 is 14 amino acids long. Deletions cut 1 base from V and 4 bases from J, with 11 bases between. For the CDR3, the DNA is TGTGCCACCAGCAGAGTCGGGACATCTTACGAGCAGTACTTC. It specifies CATSRVGTSYEQYF.

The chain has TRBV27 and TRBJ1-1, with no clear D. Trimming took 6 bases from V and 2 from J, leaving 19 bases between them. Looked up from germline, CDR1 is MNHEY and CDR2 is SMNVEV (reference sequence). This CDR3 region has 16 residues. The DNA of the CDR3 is TGTGCCAGCAGCGGAAGGTCCGGGAGACTTAACACTGAAGCTTTCTTT. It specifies CASSGRSGRLNTEAFF.

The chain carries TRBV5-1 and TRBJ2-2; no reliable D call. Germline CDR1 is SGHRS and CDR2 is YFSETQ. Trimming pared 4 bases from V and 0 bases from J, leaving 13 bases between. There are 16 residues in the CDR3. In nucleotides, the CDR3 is TGCGCCAGCAGCATCTTCGACCCACCGAACACCGGGGAGCTGTTTTTT. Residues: CASSIFDPPNTGELFF. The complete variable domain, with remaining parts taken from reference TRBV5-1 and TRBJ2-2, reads KAGVTQTPRYLIKTRGQQVTLSCSPISGHRSVSWYQQTPGQGLQFLFEYFSETQRNKGNFPGRFSGRQFSNSRSEMNVSTLELGDSALYLCASSIFDPPNTGELFFGEGSRLTVL.

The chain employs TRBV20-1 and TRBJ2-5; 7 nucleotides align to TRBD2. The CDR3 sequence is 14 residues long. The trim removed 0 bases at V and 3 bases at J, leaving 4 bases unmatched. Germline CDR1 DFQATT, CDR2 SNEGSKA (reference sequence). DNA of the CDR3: TGCAGTGCTAGAGAACCTAGCGGAAAAGAGACCCAGTACTTC. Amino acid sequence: CSAREPSGKETQYF.

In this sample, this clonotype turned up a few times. The CDR3 DNA follows: TGTGCCAGCAGCCAGGATCTTCCGAACAGGGGGTCGAGCTCCTACAATGAGCAGTACTTC. It yields the protein CASSQDLPNRGSSSYNEQYF. The gene calls are TRBV14 and TRBJ2-7; 8 bases match TRBD1. Germline V lookup: CDR1 SGHDN, CDR2 FVKESK. The CDR3 has 20 residues. Trimming at V came to 3 bases and at J to 7 bases, leaving 26 bases not matched to a gene.